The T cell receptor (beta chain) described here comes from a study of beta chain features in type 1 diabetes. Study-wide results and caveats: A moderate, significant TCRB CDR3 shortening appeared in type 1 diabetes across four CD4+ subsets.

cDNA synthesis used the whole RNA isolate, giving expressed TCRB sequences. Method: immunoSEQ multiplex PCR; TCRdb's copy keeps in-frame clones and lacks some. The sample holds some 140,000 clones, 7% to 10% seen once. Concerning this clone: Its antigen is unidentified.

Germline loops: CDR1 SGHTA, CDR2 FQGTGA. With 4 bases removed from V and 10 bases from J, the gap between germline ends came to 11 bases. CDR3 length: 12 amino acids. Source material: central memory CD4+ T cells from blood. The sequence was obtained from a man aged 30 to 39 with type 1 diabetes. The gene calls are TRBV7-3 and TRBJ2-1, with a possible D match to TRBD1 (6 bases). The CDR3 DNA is TGTGCCAGCAGCTCAATCGACAGGGAGCAGTTCTTC. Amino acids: CASSSIDREQFF.